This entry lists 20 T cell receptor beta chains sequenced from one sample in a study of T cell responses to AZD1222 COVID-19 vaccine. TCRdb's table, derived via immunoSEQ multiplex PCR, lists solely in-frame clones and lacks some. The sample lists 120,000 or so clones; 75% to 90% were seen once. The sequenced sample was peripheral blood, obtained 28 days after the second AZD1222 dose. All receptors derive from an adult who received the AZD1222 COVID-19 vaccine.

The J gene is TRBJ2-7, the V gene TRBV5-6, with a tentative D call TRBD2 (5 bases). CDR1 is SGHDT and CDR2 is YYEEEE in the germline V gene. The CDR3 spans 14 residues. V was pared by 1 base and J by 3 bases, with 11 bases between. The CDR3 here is CASSLMALVYEQYF. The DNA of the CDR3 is TGTGCCAGCAGCTTGATGGCACTAGTCTACGAGCAGTACTTC.

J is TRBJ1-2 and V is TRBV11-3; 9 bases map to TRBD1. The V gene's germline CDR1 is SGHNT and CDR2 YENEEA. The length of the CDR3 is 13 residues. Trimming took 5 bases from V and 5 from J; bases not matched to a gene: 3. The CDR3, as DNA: TGTGCCAGCAGCCCGGGACAGGGATATGGCTACACCTTC. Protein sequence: CASSPGQGYGYTF.

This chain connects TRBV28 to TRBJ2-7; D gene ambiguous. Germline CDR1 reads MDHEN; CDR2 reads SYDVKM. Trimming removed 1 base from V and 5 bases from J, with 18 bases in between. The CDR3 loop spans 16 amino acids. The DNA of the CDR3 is TGTGCCAGCAGTTTATTCTATACGGAGTATGGGGACGAGCAGTACTTC. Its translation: CASSLFYTEYGDEQYF.

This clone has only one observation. The CDR3 DNA is TGCGCCAGCAGCCCCAGGGCGGTAGCGGGAGACACCGGGGAGCTGTTTTTT. Translating it yields CASSPRAVAGDTGELFF. The chain carries TRBV4-1 and TRBJ2-2; TRBD2 matches at 9 bases. V shed 4 bases and J 3 bases; nucleotides not matched to a gene: 9. Germline CDR1 and CDR2: MGHRA and YSYEKL. This CDR3 is 17 amino acids long.

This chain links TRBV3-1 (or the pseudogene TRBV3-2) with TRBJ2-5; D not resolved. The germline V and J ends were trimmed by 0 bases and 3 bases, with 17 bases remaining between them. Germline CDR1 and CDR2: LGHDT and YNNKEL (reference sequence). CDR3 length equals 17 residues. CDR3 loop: CASSQDGVAFVEETQYF. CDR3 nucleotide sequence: TGTGCCAGCAGCCAAGATGGGGTGGCTTTTGTGGAAGAGACCCAGTACTTC.

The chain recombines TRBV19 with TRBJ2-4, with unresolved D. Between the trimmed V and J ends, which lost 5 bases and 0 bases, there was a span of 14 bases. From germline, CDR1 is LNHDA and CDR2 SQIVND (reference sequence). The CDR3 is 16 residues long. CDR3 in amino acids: CASSPISELAKNIQYF. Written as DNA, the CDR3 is TGTGCCAGTAGTCCCATCAGCGAACTAGCCAAAAACATTCAGTACTTC. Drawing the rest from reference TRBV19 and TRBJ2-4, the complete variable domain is DGGITQSPKYLFRKEGQNVTLSCEQNLNHDAMYWYRQDPGQGLRLIYYSQIVNDFQKGDIAEGYSVSREKKESFPLTVTSAQKNPTAFYLCASSPISELAKNIQYFGAGTRLSVL.

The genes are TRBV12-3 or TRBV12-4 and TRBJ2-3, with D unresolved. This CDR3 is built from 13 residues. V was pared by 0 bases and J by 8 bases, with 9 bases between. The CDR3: CASSLASMGTQYF. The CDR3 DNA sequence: TGTGCCAGCAGTTTAGCTAGCATGGGTACGCAGTATTTT.

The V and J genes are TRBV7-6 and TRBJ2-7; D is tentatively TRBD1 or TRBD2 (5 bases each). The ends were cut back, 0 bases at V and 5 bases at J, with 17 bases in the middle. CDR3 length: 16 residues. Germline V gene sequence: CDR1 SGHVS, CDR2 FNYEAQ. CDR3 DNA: TGTGCCAGCAGCTTAGCCGCCGGGACCGGGGACCACGAGCAGTACTTC. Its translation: CASSLAAGTGDHEQYF.

CDR3 DNA: TGTGCCAGCAGCCCTCGACAGGGGGTTAGCAATCAGCCCCAGCATTTT. Translation: CASSPRQGVSNQPQHF. The chain links TRBV7-8 to TRBJ1-5; 9 bases match TRBD1. The CDR3 spans 16 residues. Unmatched junction bases numbered 5, after V lost 5 bases and J lost 0 bases. Germline V CDR1 and CDR2: SGHVS, FQNEAQ.

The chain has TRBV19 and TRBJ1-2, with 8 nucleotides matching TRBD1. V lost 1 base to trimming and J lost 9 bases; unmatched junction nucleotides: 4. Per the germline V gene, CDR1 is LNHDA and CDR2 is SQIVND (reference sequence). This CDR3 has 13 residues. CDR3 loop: CASSIGTGSSYTF. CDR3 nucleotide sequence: TGTGCCAGTAGTATAGGGACAGGGTCGAGCTACACCTTC.

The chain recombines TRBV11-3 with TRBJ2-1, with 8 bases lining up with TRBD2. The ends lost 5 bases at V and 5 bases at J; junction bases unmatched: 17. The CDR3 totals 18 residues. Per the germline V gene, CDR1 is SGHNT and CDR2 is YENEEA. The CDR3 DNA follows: TGTGCCAGCAGCCCCCTTAGTATGGGACTAGATCCCCACAATGAGCAGTTCTTC. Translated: CASSPLSMGLDPHNEQFF.

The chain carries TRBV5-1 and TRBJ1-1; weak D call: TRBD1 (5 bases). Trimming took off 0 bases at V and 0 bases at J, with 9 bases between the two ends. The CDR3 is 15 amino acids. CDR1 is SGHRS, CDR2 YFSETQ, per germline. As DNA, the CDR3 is TGCGCCAGCAGCTTGGAGGGGAACTTGAACACTGAAGCTTTCTTT. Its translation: CASSLEGNLNTEAFF.

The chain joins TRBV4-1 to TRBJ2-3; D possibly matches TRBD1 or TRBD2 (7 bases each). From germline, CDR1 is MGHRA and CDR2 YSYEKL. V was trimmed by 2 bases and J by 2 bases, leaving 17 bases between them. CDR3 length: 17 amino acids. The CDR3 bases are TGCGCCAGCAGCCAACTTAGCAGGGGGAGGGCCACAGATACGCAGTATTTT. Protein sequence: CASSQLSRGRATDTQYF.

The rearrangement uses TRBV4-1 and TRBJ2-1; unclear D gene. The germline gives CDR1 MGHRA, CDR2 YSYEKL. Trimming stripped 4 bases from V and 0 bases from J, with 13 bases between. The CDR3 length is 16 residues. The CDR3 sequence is CASSPSGLRSYNEQFF. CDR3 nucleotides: TGCGCCAGCAGCCCCAGTGGTCTCCGCTCCTACAATGAGCAGTTCTTC.

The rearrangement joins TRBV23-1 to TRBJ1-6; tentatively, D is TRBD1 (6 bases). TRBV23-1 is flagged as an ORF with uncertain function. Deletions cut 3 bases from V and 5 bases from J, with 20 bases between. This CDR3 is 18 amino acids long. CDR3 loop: CASSHRWQIRGDNSPLHF. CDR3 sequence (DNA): TGCGCCAGCAGTCATCGGTGGCAGATCAGGGGCGATAATTCACCCCTCCACTTT.

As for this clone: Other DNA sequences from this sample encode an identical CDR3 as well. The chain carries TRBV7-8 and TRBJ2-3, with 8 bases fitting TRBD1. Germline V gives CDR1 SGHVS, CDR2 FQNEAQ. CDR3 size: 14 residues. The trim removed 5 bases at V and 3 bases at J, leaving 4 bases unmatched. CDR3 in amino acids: CASSRDRGTDTQYF. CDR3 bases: TGTGCCAGCAGCCGAGACAGGGGAACAGATACGCAGTATTTT.

The CDR3 sequence is CASSPGTGLDTEAFF. CDR3 coding DNA: TGTGCCAGCTCACCAGGGACAGGTCTGGACACTGAAGCTTTCTTT. The rearrangement joins TRBV18 to TRBJ1-1; TRBD1 agrees at 8 bases. Germline trimming cut 2 bases from V and 3 bases from J; bases unmatched to any gene: 5. Germline V gene sequence: CDR1 KGHSH, CDR2 LQKENI. CDR3 length: 15 residues.

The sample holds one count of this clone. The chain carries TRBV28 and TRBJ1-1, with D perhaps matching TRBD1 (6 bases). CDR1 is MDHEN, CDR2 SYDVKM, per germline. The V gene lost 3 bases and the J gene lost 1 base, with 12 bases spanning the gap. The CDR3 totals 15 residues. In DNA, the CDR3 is TGTGCCAGCAGTTTCTCGGGGGGGCAGAACACTGAAGCTTTCTTT. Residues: CASSFSGGQNTEAFF.

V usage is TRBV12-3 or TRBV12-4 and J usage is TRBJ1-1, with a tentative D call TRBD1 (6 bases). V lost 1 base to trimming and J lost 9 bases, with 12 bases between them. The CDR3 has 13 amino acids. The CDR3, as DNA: TGTGCCAGCAGTTTAGGACAGGTCGGAAAAGCTTTCTTT. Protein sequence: CASSLGQVGKAFF.

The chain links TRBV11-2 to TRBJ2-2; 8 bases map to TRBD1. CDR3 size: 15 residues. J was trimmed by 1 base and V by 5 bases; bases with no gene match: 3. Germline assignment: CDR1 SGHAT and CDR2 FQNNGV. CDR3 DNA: TGTGCCAGCAGCCCCGGGACAGGGAACACCGGGGAGCTGTTTTTT. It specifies CASSPGTGNTGELFF.